These 18 T cell receptor beta chains share one sample of origin, sequenced in a study of T cells in Graves' hyperthyroidism and ophthalmopathy. What was amplified from RNA transcripts were TCR beta CDR3 regions. An initial round of RT-PCR targeting the TCR CDR3 relied on the HTBI primer set. TCRdb recomputed calls from the multiplex PCR reads with MiXCR, one row per CDR3 protein. The sample has hundreds of thousands of distinct CDR3 sequences, roughly 37% seen once. The sample was blood. The receptors originated from a man younger than 30 with Graves' hyperthyroidism.

This clonotype was detected ten times or more. The rearrangement links TRBV10-3 to TRBJ2-2; D not certain. The V gene's germline CDR1 is ENHRY and CDR2 SYGVKD. V lost 7 bases and J lost 4, with 7 bases in between. This CDR3 has 12 amino acids. CDR3 in amino acids: CAITPGTGELFF. The CDR3 DNA reads TGTGCCATCACCCCAGGCACCGGGGAGCTGTTTTTT.

This sequence joins TRBV24-1 and TRBJ2-3; D unresolved. The CDR3 has 16 amino acids. V shed 3 bases and J shed 2 bases, with 14 bases lying between them. Germline assignment: CDR1 KGHDR and CDR2 SFDVKD. For the CDR3, the DNA is TGTGCCACCAGTGATCCCGACGGGTTCTACACAGATACGCAGTATTTT. It encodes CATSDPDGFYTDTQYF.

V is TRBV2 and J is TRBJ1-2; 8 nucleotides line up with TRBD1. Trimming at V came to 8 bases and at J to 0 bases, leaving 5 bases not matched to a gene. The CDR3 loop spans 14 amino acids. The germline CDR1 and CDR2 sequences are SNHLY and FYNNEI. The CDR3 sequence: CASGNRGANYGYTF. CDR3 DNA sequence: TGTGCCAGCGGAAACAGGGGGGCTAACTATGGCTACACCTTC. The variable domain in full, completed from reference TRBV2 and TRBJ1-2, reads EPEVTQTPSHQVTQMGQEVILRCVPISNHLYFYWYRQILGQKVEFLVSFYNNEISEKSEIFDDQFSVERPDGSNFTLKIRSTKLEDSAMYFCASGNRGANYGYTFGSGTRLTVV.

This clonotype came up many times. V gene TRBV7-9 combines with J gene TRBJ2-7, with D tentatively TRBD1 (6 bases). Trimming took off 5 bases at V and 1 base at J, with 12 bases between the two ends. Germline assignment: CDR1 SEHNR and CDR2 FQNEAQ (reference sequence). This CDR3 has 14 residues. CDR3 sequence reads: CASSPGQRSYEQYF. CDR3 in DNA: TGTGCCAGCAGCCCCGGACAGAGATCCTACGAGCAGTACTTC.

This clonotype was recorded many times. A junction end diverges from the germline sequence, so it may reflect a read error. The chain carries TRBV19 and TRBJ1-1, with D hard to call. Looked up from germline, CDR1 is LNHDA and CDR2 is SQIVND (reference sequence). The CDR3 runs 11 residues. CDR3 protein: CASSPLGRLSF. The CDR3 coding sequence is TGTGCCAGTAGCCCACTTGGGCGACTCTCTTTT.

The chain combines TRBV7-3 with TRBJ2-7, with TRBD1 identical over 9 bases. Germline CDR1 SGHTA, CDR2 FQGTGA. J was trimmed by 2 bases and V by 4 bases; bases with no gene match: 6. This CDR3 region has 15 residues. The CDR3 DNA reads as TGTGCCAGCAGCTATCTGGGACAGGGTCCCTACGAGCAGTACTTC. Translation gives CASSYLGQGPYEQYF.

The J gene is TRBJ1-1, the V gene TRBV29-1; unclear D gene. From germline, CDR1 is SQVTM and CDR2 ANQGSEA. With 7 bases removed from V and 0 bases from J, the gap between germline ends came to 9 bases. The CDR3 is made up of 12 amino acids. CDR3 in amino acids: CSAWNLNTEAFF. For the CDR3, the DNA is TGCAGCGCTTGGAACCTGAACACTGAAGCTTTCTTT.

The gene calls are TRBV12-3 or TRBV12-4 and TRBJ1-5; the D is unclear. The CDR3 length is 17 residues. Trimming took off 1 base at V and 3 bases at J, with 16 bases between the two ends. The CDR3: CASSLGLREVINQPQHF. The CDR3 bases are TGTGCCAGCAGTTTAGGGTTGAGAGAAGTTATCAATCAGCCCCAGCATTTT.

This clonotype was counted only a few times. The chain is built from TRBV7-6 and TRBJ2-5; a weak D match, TRBD1 (6 bases). The germline V gene encodes CDR1 SGHVS and CDR2 FNYEAQ. This CDR3 contains 15 residues. V was cut by 5 bases and J by 1 base, with 14 bases left in between. Here the CDR3 DNA reads TGTGCCAGCAGCCTTAGTTGGGACACCCAAGAGACCCAGTACTTC. It yields the protein CASSLSWDTQETQYF. Using reference TRBV7-6 and TRBJ2-5 for the parts outside the CDR3, the full variable domain is GAGVSQSPRYKVTKRGQDVALRCDPISGHVSLYWYRQALGQGPEFLTYFNYEAQQDKSGLPNDRFSAERPEGSISTLTIQRTEQRDSAMYRCASSLSWDTQETQYFGPGTRLLVL.

This clonotype was recorded many times. The rearrangement links TRBV10-3 to TRBJ2-7; tentative D call: TRBD2 (6 bases). The ends were cut back, 6 bases at V and 3 bases at J, with 15 bases in the middle. Germline V CDR1 and CDR2: ENHRY, SYGVKD. The CDR3 runs 14 residues. The CDR3 DNA follows: TGTGCCATCAGCGACATGGGTAGCGGCTACGAGCAGTACTTC. It yields the protein CAISDMGSGYEQYF.

This clonotype was seen only a few times. V and J are TRBV12-3 or TRBV12-4 and TRBJ2-7, with D possibly matching TRBD1 (6 bases). CDR3 size: 12 residues. Between the trimmed V and J ends, which lost 7 bases and 6 bases, there was a span of 13 bases. CDR3 nucleotides: TGTGCCAGCAAACACACAGGGTCCGAGCAGTACTTC. This encodes CASKHTGSEQYF.

The V and J genes are TRBV7-9 and TRBJ2-7; TRBD1 might be the D (6 bases). Germline CDR1 and CDR2: SEHNR and FQNEAQ (reference sequence). This CDR3 comprises 16 residues. The V end lost 4 bases, the J end lost 4 bases, and 20 bases lay between the germline ends. The CDR3 reads CASSSTGGSVAYEQYF. The CDR3 region has the DNA TGTGCCAGCAGCTCGACAGGAGGCAGTGTTGCGTACGAGCAGTACTTC.

This clonotype occurred a few times. The J gene is TRBJ2-5, the V gene TRBV12-3 or TRBV12-4; 7 positions agree with TRBD1. The CDR3 spans 15 residues. With 5 bases clipped from V and 3 bases from J, the junction kept 9 bases outside the gene matches. Here the CDR3 reads CASSPTDRPKETQYF. For the CDR3, the DNA is TGTGCCAGCAGTCCTACGGACAGGCCAAAAGAGACCCAGTACTTC.

This chain connects TRBV29-1 to TRBJ2-5; D is possibly TRBD1 (6 bases). Per germline, CDR1 SQVTM and CDR2 ANQGSEA. The V end lost 6 bases, the J end lost 7 bases, and 12 bases lay between the germline ends. CDR3 length: 11 amino acids. The CDR3: CSVTVGGTQYF. In DNA, the CDR3 is TGCAGCGTGACAGTAGGGGGGACCCAGTACTTC.

The chain is built from TRBV9 and TRBJ1-1; maybe TRBD1 (5 bases). The germline V and J ends were trimmed by 3 bases and 2 bases, with 11 bases remaining between them. From germline, CDR1 is SGDLS and CDR2 YYNGEE. The CDR3 extends over 14 amino acids. In nucleotides, the CDR3 is TGTGCCAGCAGCGCCGAGGGACTAAACACTGAAGCTTTCTTT. The encoded protein is CASSAEGLNTEAFF.

This chain links TRBV5-1 with TRBJ2-2; possibly TRBD1 for D (6 bases). The V end lost 4 bases, the J end lost 1 base, and 8 bases lay between the germline ends. The CDR3 is 14 amino acids. Germline CDR1 SGHRS, CDR2 YFSETQ. The CDR3 DNA sequence: TGCGCCAGCAGCCGACAGGTGAACACCGGGGAGCTGTTTTTT. The encoded protein is CASSRQVNTGELFF.

This clonotype was seen repeatedly, ten times or more. V gene TRBV20-1 combines with J gene TRBJ2-5, with D uncertain. The ends were cut back, 5 bases at V and 1 base at J, with 11 bases in the middle. The CDR3 contains 13 residues. Looked up from germline, CDR1 is DFQATT and CDR2 is SNEGSKA (reference sequence). The CDR3 sequence is CSAEWASQETQYF. The CDR3 DNA reads as TGCAGTGCTGAATGGGCCTCCCAAGAGACCCAGTACTTC.

The chain links TRBV20-1 to TRBJ1-1; the D gene is possibly TRBD1 (6 bases). CDR1 and CDR2 (germline): DFQATT, SNEGSKA (reference sequence). The CDR3 consists of 13 residues. Trimming shortened V by 3 bases and J by 11 bases, and 19 bases separated the two germline ends. This chain's CDR3 is CSASLGGPSWAFF. The CDR3 DNA is TGCAGTGCTAGTTTAGGGGGGCCTTCCTGGGCTTTCTTT.